These T cell receptor beta chains were read from a single sample in a study of T cell changes during pregnancy in multiple sclerosis. Profiled with immunoSEQ multiplex PCR; TCRdb holds only in-frame clones, not every one. The sample yields some 70,000 clones, roughly 88% seen once. Sequencing used peripheral blood, obtained after pregnancy. The source is a female donor in good health, enrolled as a control in a pregnancy study. Each CDR3 is given with its conserved first and last residue. The order of the fields is J gene, D gene, V gene, clone size, CDR3 DNA, CDR3 protein. A D gene is named only where the DNA matches it firmly. Clone size is given for some rows only: seen once, a few or many times, or a class if the clone is expanded.

J gene: TRBJ2-3; D gene: .; V gene: TRBV29-1; clone size: .; CDR3 DNA: TGCAGCGTTGAGGGCGCCAGGGTGGGGAGCACAGATACGCAGTATTTT; CDR3 protein: CSVEGARVGSTDTQYF
J gene: TRBJ2-1; D gene: .; V gene: TRBV7-2; clone size: few; CDR3 DNA: TGTGCCAGCAGTACTAGTTTCCATGAGCAGTTCTTC; CDR3 protein: CASSTSFHEQFF
J gene: TRBJ2-3; D gene: .; V gene: TRBV13; clone size: .; CDR3 DNA: TGTGCCAGCAGCTTAGGCCGACTGGTCGCGGGACCTAGCACAGATACGCAGTATTTT; CDR3 protein: CASSLGRLVAGPSTDTQYF
J gene: TRBJ2-1; D gene: .; V gene: TRBV10-3; clone size: .; CDR3 DNA: TGTGCCATCAGTGAGTCGTCGCGGGAGCAGTTCTTC; CDR3 protein: CAISESSREQFF
J gene: TRBJ1-2; D gene: TRBD1; V gene: TRBV5-1; clone size: .; CDR3 DNA: TGCGCCAGCAGCTTTACCGGGACAGGGGCATCTTACTATGGCTACACCTTC; CDR3 protein: CASSFTGTGASYYGYTF
J gene: TRBJ2-1; D gene: .; V gene: TRBV7-9; clone size: .; CDR3 DNA: TGTGCCAGCAGCCGAACAGGGTACAATGAGCAGTTCTTC; CDR3 protein: CASSRTGYNEQFF
J gene: TRBJ1-1; D gene: .; V gene: TRBV19; clone size: .; CDR3 DNA: TGTGCCAGTAGTCGCCGGGGATACACTGAAGCTTTCTTT; CDR3 protein: CASSRRGYTEAFF
J gene: TRBJ2-1; D gene: .; V gene: TRBV19; clone size: .; CDR3 DNA: TGTGCCAGTATCTCATCACGGGACTCCGCCTACAATGAGCAGTTCTTC; CDR3 protein: CASISSRDSAYNEQFF
J gene: TRBJ1-5; D gene: TRBD1; V gene: TRBV30; clone size: .; CDR3 DNA: TGTGCCTGGAGTGTAAGGACAGGGTTTAATCAGCCCCAGCATTTT; CDR3 protein: CAWSVRTGFNQPQHF
J gene: TRBJ2-7; D gene: .; V gene: TRBV30; clone size: .; CDR3 DNA: TGTGCCTGGAGTATACCGGGGAGGGGGAAGTACTTC; CDR3 protein: CAWSIPGRGKYF
J gene: TRBJ1-2; D gene: .; V gene: TRBV5-6; clone size: once; CDR3 DNA: TGTGCCAGCAGCTTGGACGGGGGAGTAGGCTACACCTTC; CDR3 protein: CASSLDGGVGYTF
J gene: TRBJ1-2; D gene: .; V gene: TRBV5-4; clone size: .; CDR3 DNA: TGTGCCAGCAGCAATGCCCAGGGGCGGGATGGCTACACCTTC; CDR3 protein: CASSNAQGRDGYTF
J gene: TRBJ1-1; D gene: TRBD1; V gene: TRBV18; clone size: few; CDR3 DNA: TGTGCCAGCTCACCCGGGACAGGTGCTTTCTTT; CDR3 protein: CASSPGTGAFF
J gene: TRBJ2-3; D gene: TRBD2; V gene: TRBV7-2; clone size: .; CDR3 DNA: TGTGCCAGCAGCTTCGGACTAGCCACAGATACGCAGTATTTT; CDR3 protein: CASSFGLATDTQYF
J gene: TRBJ2-3; D gene: .; V gene: TRBV21-1; clone size: few; CDR3 DNA: TGTGCCAGCAGCAAAAGGGGGGCCACTAGCGGGAGGGAAGGCACAGATACGCAGTATTTT; CDR3 protein: CASSKRGATSGREGTDTQYF
J gene: TRBJ1-1; D gene: .; V gene: TRBV15; clone size: .; CDR3 DNA: TGTGCCACCAGCAGAGATCTGAAGGGGTACACTGAAGCTTTCTTT; CDR3 protein: CATSRDLKGYTEAFF
J gene: TRBJ2-7; D gene: TRBD1; V gene: TRBV6-5; clone size: once; CDR3 DNA: TGTGCCAGCAGTGCCGGACAGGGGGTACAGTACTTC; CDR3 protein: CASSAGQGVQYF
J gene: TRBJ1-5; D gene: .; V gene: TRBV7-2; clone size: .; CDR3 DNA: TGTGCCAGCAGCTTAGGCGCTAGCAATCAGCCCCAGCATTTT; CDR3 protein: CASSLGASNQPQHF
J gene: TRBJ2-1; D gene: TRBD1; V gene: TRBV9; clone size: .; CDR3 DNA: TGTGCCAGCAGCTCCCCAGGGGGAGATGAGCAGTTCTTC; CDR3 protein: CASSSPGGDEQFF
J gene: TRBJ1-5; D gene: .; V gene: TRBV6-5; clone size: .; CDR3 DNA: TGTGCCAGCAGTCTGACCGGGACAAGCAATCAGCCCCAGCATTTT; CDR3 protein: CASSLTGTSNQPQHF
J gene: TRBJ1-1; D gene: .; V gene: TRBV6-5; clone size: .; CDR3 DNA: TGTGCCAGCAGGCCTCCGGCAGGGGACACTGAAGCTTTCTTT; CDR3 protein: CASRPPAGDTEAFF
J gene: TRBJ1-2; D gene: TRBD1; V gene: TRBV13; clone size: .; CDR3 DNA: TGTGCCAGCAGCCCCCAGGGGGGCGGCTATGGCTACACCTTC; CDR3 protein: CASSPQGGGYGYTF
J gene: TRBJ1-6; D gene: .; V gene: TRBV11-2; clone size: .; CDR3 DNA: TGTGCCAGCAGCCCTGGACAGCGAAATTCACCCCTCCACTTT; CDR3 protein: CASSPGQRNSPLHF
J gene: TRBJ1-2; D gene: .; V gene: TRBV27; clone size: .; CDR3 DNA: TGTGCCAGCAGTTTAATGGGAGGGACCCCCACTAACTATGGCTACACCTTC; CDR3 protein: CASSLMGGTPTNYGYTF
J gene: TRBJ1-5; D gene: .; V gene: TRBV6-1; clone size: .; CDR3 DNA: TGTGCCAGCAGTGAATGGGCAGGGGCTAATCAGCCCCAGCATTTT; CDR3 protein: CASSEWAGANQPQHF
J gene: TRBJ2-3; D gene: TRBD2; V gene: TRBV9; clone size: .; CDR3 DNA: TGTGCCAGCAGCGCCAGCGGGGGGGCAACAGATACGCAGTATTTT; CDR3 protein: CASSASGGATDTQYF
J gene: TRBJ1-1; D gene: TRBD1; V gene: TRBV19; clone size: .; CDR3 DNA: TGTGCCACTTCAATACAGGGGGCTATGAGTGAAGCTTTCTTT; CDR3 protein: CATSIQGAMSEAFF
J gene: TRBJ2-1; D gene: TRBD2; V gene: TRBV5-4; clone size: .; CDR3 DNA: TGTGCCAGCAGCGCCGCCGGGACTAGCGGCCCCTACAATGAGCAGTTCTTC; CDR3 protein: CASSAAGTSGPYNEQFF
J gene: TRBJ2-5; D gene: .; V gene: TRBV7-7; clone size: .; CDR3 DNA: TGTGCTAGCAGCTTTGGGGGGGGGCCGGAGACCCAGTACTTC; CDR3 protein: CASSFGGGPETQYF
J gene: TRBJ2-1; D gene: TRBD2; V gene: TRBV6-1; clone size: once; CDR3 DNA: TGTGCCAGCAGTGGAGCCGGGACTAGCCTTACTAATGAGCAGTTCTTC; CDR3 protein: CASSGAGTSLTNEQFF
J gene: TRBJ1-1; D gene: .; V gene: TRBV25-1; clone size: .; CDR3 DNA: TGTGCCAGCCAGCCAGCAGGGAATACTGAAGCTTTCTTT; CDR3 protein: CASQPAGNTEAFF
J gene: TRBJ1-1; D gene: TRBD1; V gene: TRBV10-1; clone size: .; CDR3 DNA: TGCGCCAGCAGTTGGGACAGGGCACGACGGGCTTTCTTT; CDR3 protein: CASSWDRARRAFF
J gene: TRBJ1-3; D gene: TRBD1; V gene: TRBV30; clone size: once; CDR3 DNA: TGTGCCTGGAGCCCGGGACAGAGCTCTGGAAACACCATATATTTT; CDR3 protein: CAWSPGQSSGNTIYF
J gene: TRBJ1-1; D gene: TRBD1; V gene: TRBV29-1; clone size: few; CDR3 DNA: TGCAGCGTTGCAGGGGGACTGAGCACTGAAGCTTTCTTT; CDR3 protein: CSVAGGLSTEAFF
J gene: TRBJ1-3; D gene: TRBD1; V gene: TRBV9; clone size: .; CDR3 DNA: TGTGCCAGCAGCGGTACAGGGGGCACTGGAAACACCATATATTTT; CDR3 protein: CASSGTGGTGNTIYF
J gene: TRBJ2-3; D gene: .; V gene: TRBV27; clone size: .; CDR3 DNA: TGTGCCAGCAGTTTATCTCGGACAATCCCAGATACGCAGTATTTT; CDR3 protein: CASSLSRTIPDTQYF
J gene: TRBJ1-2; D gene: .; V gene: TRBV4-1; clone size: .; CDR3 DNA: TGCGCCAGCAGCCAAGAAGCAGGGGTTAACTATGGCTACACCTTC; CDR3 protein: CASSQEAGVNYGYTF
J gene: TRBJ1-1; D gene: .; V gene: TRBV30; clone size: .; CDR3 DNA: TGTGCCTGGAGTGCCCCAGGGTCTGTGAACACTGAAGCTTTCTTT; CDR3 protein: CAWSAPGSVNTEAFF
J gene: TRBJ2-1; D gene: TRBD2; V gene: TRBV7-2; clone size: .; CDR3 DNA: TGTGCCAGCAGCTTACGTAGCGGGGGGTACAATGAGCAGTTCTTC; CDR3 protein: CASSLRSGGYNEQFF
J gene: TRBJ2-3; D gene: TRBD2; V gene: TRBV19; clone size: .; CDR3 DNA: TGTGCCAGTAGATCGGGACTAGCGGGAGTAGGGGGGGGCACAGATACGCAGTATTTT; CDR3 protein: CASRSGLAGVGGGTDTQYF
J gene: TRBJ2-2; D gene: TRBD1; V gene: TRBV5-1; clone size: .; CDR3 DNA: TGCGCCAGCAGCTTGAGGACAGGCCCCACCGGGGAGCTGTTTTTT; CDR3 protein: CASSLRTGPTGELFF
J gene: TRBJ1-6; D gene: TRBD1; V gene: TRBV6-6; clone size: .; CDR3 DNA: TGTGCCAGCAGTTCGGGACAGGGCTCCTATAATTCACCCCTCCACTTT; CDR3 protein: CASSSGQGSYNSPLHF
J gene: TRBJ2-7; D gene: .; V gene: TRBV5-1; clone size: .; CDR3 DNA: TGCGCCAGCAGCCCCGACTCAAGATTAGCCTACGAGCAGTACTTC; CDR3 protein: CASSPDSRLAYEQYF
J gene: TRBJ2-1; D gene: TRBD2; V gene: TRBV5-6; clone size: .; CDR3 DNA: TGTGCCAGCATCTATTTGAGGGTCCGGACTAGTGAGCAGTTCTTC; CDR3 protein: CASIYLRVRTSEQFF
J gene: TRBJ2-1; D gene: TRBD2; V gene: TRBV19; clone size: once; CDR3 DNA: TGTGCCACCACGAGCGGGAGCTCCTACAATGAGCAGTTCTTC; CDR3 protein: CATTSGSSYNEQFF
J gene: TRBJ1-6; D gene: .; V gene: TRBV5-1; clone size: .; CDR3 DNA: TGCGCCAGCAGCTTGTCATCGGAGGAATCACCCCTCCACTTT; CDR3 protein: CASSLSSEESPLHF
J gene: TRBJ2-1; D gene: .; V gene: TRBV6-5; clone size: .; CDR3 DNA: TGTGCCAGCGTTTCCCCCACGCGGGACAATGAGCAGTTCTTC; CDR3 protein: CASVSPTRDNEQFF
J gene: TRBJ1-4; D gene: TRBD1; V gene: TRBV11-3; clone size: once; CDR3 DNA: TGTGCCAGCAGCCAAACCCAGGGGGTCGGTGAAAAACTGTTTTTT; CDR3 protein: CASSQTQGVGEKLFF
J gene: TRBJ1-1; D gene: TRBD1; V gene: TRBV11-3; clone size: .; CDR3 DNA: TGTGCCAGCAGCAGCCGGGACAGCGCGAACACTGAAGCTTTCTTT; CDR3 protein: CASSSRDSANTEAFF
J gene: TRBJ2-4; D gene: .; V gene: TRBV7-8; clone size: once; CDR3 DNA: TGTGCCAGCAGCTTAGGAGGCGGTGCGGTAGCCAAAAACATTCAGTACTTC; CDR3 protein: CASSLGGGAVAKNIQYF
J gene: TRBJ1-1; D gene: .; V gene: TRBV6-6; clone size: .; CDR3 DNA: TGTGCCAGCAGTTACTCGGCGGTGAACACTGAAGCTTTCTTT; CDR3 protein: CASSYSAVNTEAFF